The following is a T cell receptor beta chain sequence with its context. No antigen is known for it. These data originate in a study of stem cell transplantation in POMP-related autoinflammatory disease. The V gene end was trimmed by 4 bases and the J gene end by 5 bases; junction bases not matched to a gene: 5. CDR1 and CDR2 from the germline V gene are SGHNT and YYREEE (reference sequence). The CDR3 runs to 14 residues. Study-level findings and limits: In PRAID patients, the number of distinct TRB V-J gene pairings was restricted.

Clones were sequenced by immunoSEQ multiplex PCR, and TCRdb holds only the in-frame ones, with some missing. The profile covers some 30,000 clones, with around 90% appearing a single time and 0.72% taken by the ten largest. The chain joins TRBV5-4 to TRBJ1-4, with 7 bases lining up with TRBD1. This specimen was CD4+ T cells from PBMCs, taken before stem cell transplantation. This TCR was recovered from a human donor with POMP-related autoinflammation and immune dysregulation (PRAID). The CDR3: CASSLTGANEKLFF. CDR3 nucleotides: TGTGCCAGCAGCCTCACAGGGGCGAATGAAAAACTGTTTTTT.